Below, 5 T cell receptor beta chains from the same sample are listed, as sequenced in a study of T cell changes during pregnancy in multiple sclerosis. Sequencing was performed with immunoSEQ multiplex PCR; in TCRdb, only in-frame clones are kept and a portion is missing. Found here are tens of thousands of clones, nearly 95% of them singletons; the top ten hold 2.6%. Sequencing used CD8+ T cells from peripheral blood mononuclear cells, obtained in the third trimester of pregnancy. Receptor source: a female donor with multiple sclerosis, enrolled in a pregnancy study.

The chain employs TRBV5-6 and TRBJ1-2; D remains unclear. CDR1 and CDR2 from the germline V gene are SGHDT and YYEEEE. V lost 4 bases and J 3 bases, leaving 16 bases between the germline ends. The CDR3 has 15 residues. For the CDR3, the DNA is TGTGCCAGCAGCGTTTGGACCGGCGGGTACTATGGCTACACCTTC. Protein sequence: CASSVWTGGYYGYTF.

The chain uses TRBV7-8 and TRBJ2-7, with 7 bases that match TRBD2. The CDR3 covers 16 residues. Per germline, CDR1 SGHVS and CDR2 FQNEAQ. Losses at the gene ends were 0 bases for V and 6 bases for J; bases not matched to a gene: 11. CDR3 DNA: TGTGCCAGCAGCTTAGCGGGCGGGGGTTCTAGACCCGAGCAGTACTTC. Protein product: CASSLAGGGSRPEQYF.

This clone was counted once. The chain carries TRBV15 and TRBJ1-4, with D perhaps TRBD1 (5 bases). This CDR3 has 17 residues. In germline, CDR1 is LNHNV, CDR2 YYDKDF (reference sequence). V lost 0 bases and J 3 bases, leaving 14 bases between the germline ends. Written as DNA, the CDR3 is TGTGCCACCAGCAGAGAGCCAGGGAGGCGGGCTAATGAAAAACTGTTTTTT. Residues: CATSREPGRRANEKLFF.

The gene calls are TRBV7-9 and TRBJ2-7; 7 bases match TRBD2. V was pared by 0 bases and J by 4 bases, with 0 bases of the junction left unmatched. Germline V lookup: CDR1 SEHNR, CDR2 FQNEAQ (reference sequence). The CDR3 spans 13 residues. The DNA for the CDR3 is TGTGCCAGCAGCTTAGCGGGAGGGTACGAGCAGTACTTC. It translates to CASSLAGGYEQYF.

The chain employs TRBV29-1 and TRBJ2-7; TRBD2 aligns across 7 bases. This CDR3 spans 14 amino acids. Germline loops: CDR1 SQVTM, CDR2 ANQGSEA. Losses at the gene ends were 6 bases for V and 3 bases for J; bases not matched to a gene: 11. The CDR3 DNA follows: TGCAGCGTAACAGGTCTAGCGGATCGCTACGAGCAGTACTTC. Translated, it gives CSVTGLADRYEQYF.